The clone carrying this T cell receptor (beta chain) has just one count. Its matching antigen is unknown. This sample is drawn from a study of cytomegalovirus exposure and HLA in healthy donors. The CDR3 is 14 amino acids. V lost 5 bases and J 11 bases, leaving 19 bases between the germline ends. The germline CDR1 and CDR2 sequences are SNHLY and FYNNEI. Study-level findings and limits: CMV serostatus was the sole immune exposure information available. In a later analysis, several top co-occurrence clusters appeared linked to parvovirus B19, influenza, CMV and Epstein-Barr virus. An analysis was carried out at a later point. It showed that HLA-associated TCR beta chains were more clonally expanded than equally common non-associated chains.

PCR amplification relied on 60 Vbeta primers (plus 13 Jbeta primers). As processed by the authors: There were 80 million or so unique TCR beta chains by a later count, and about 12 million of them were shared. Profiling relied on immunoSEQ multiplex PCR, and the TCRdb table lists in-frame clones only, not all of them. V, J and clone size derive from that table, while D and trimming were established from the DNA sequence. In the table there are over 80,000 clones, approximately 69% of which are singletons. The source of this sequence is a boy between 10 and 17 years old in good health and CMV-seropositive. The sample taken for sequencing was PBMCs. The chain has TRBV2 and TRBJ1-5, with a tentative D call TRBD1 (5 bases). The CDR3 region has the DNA TGTGCCAGCAGTCCAGGGCAATCTGGCGAAACCCAGCATTTT. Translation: CASSPGQSGETQHF. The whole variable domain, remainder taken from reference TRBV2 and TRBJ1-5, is EPEVTQTPSHQVTQMGQEVILRCVPISNHLYFYWYRQILGQKVEFLVSFYNNEISEKSEIFDDQFSVERPDGSNFTLKIRSTKLEDSAMYFCASSPGQSGETQHFGDGTRLSIL.